These 18 T cell receptor beta chains were sequenced from one sample in a study of OX40 agonist ivuxolimab in advanced cancers. Library preparation used the immunoSEQ multiplex PCR assay. Drawn from immuneACCESS, this table holds only the in-frame rearrangements with V and J called that TCRdb kept. Clones are partly lost; checked studies trace under half to an unresolved V gene and leave the rest unexplained. This sample holds about 120,000 clones; over 85% were observed only once. Jointly, the top ten make up less than 0.2% of the sample. Sequencing was performed on CD4+ or CD8+ T cells sorted from blood, taken in a trial of the OX40 agonist ivuxolimab. All receptors come from an adult with an advanced solid tumor such as melanoma, head and neck, liver or kidney cancer.

The rearrangement links TRBV5-1 to TRBJ2-1; D may be TRBD2 (7 bases). The CDR3 is made up of 14 amino acids. Trimming pared 4 bases from V and 7 bases from J, leaving 15 bases between. Germline loops: CDR1 SGHRS, CDR2 YFSETQ. In DNA, the CDR3 is TGCGCCAGCAGCGTGGGGGGGCTTTTGAATGAGCAGTTCTTC. Its protein is CASSVGGLLNEQFF.

The gene calls are TRBV6-1 and TRBJ1-2, with 7 bases lining up with TRBD1. V lost 4 bases, J lost 6 bases, and 8 bases stayed unmatched. The CDR3 runs to 14 residues. The germline CDR1 and CDR2 sequences are MNHNS and SASEGT. The CDR3 loop is CASSVQGSVDGYTF. As DNA, the CDR3 is TGTGCCAGCAGTGTACAGGGGTCGGTGGATGGCTACACCTTC.

This chain joins TRBV5-4 and TRBJ1-2; 7 bases align to TRBD1. The CDR3 spans 14 residues. CDR1 is SGHNT and CDR2 is YYREEE in the germline V gene (reference sequence). V lost 4 bases, J lost 1 base, and 4 bases stayed unmatched. The CDR3 DNA follows: TGTGCCAGCAGCCGAGACAGGGATAACTATGGCTACACCTTC. This gives the protein CASSRDRDNYGYTF.

This clone was detected a few times. The genes are TRBV19 and TRBJ1-2; D gene unclear. With 6 bases removed from V and 0 bases from J, the gap between germline ends came to 8 bases. Per the germline V gene, CDR1 is LNHDA and CDR2 is SQIVND (reference sequence). The CDR3 extends over 13 amino acids. CDR3 amino acids: CASRQDTNYGYTF. DNA for the CDR3: TGTGCCAGTAGGCAAGATACTAACTATGGCTACACCTTC.

The chain has TRBV20-1 and TRBJ2-7; D not certain. V was clipped by 0 bases and J by 3 bases, with 3 bases between them. Germline assignment: CDR1 DFQATT and CDR2 SNEGSKA (reference sequence). The CDR3 has 11 amino acids. The CDR3: CSARDDYEQYF. CDR3 bases: TGCAGTGCTAGAGACGACTACGAGCAGTACTTC.

This chain connects TRBV12-5 to TRBJ1-1; tentatively, D is TRBD1 (5 bases). Trimming stripped 2 bases from V and 1 base from J, with 14 bases between. The CDR3 is made up of 16 amino acids. From germline, CDR1 is LGHNT and CDR2 FRNRAP. Here the CDR3 reads CASGLNGGRGNTEAFF. The CDR3 nucleotides read TGTGCTAGTGGTTTGAACGGGGGTAGAGGGAACACTGAAGCTTTCTTT.

This chain uses TRBV5-4 with TRBJ1-3; possible D gene TRBD1, 6 bases. The CDR3 has 16 amino acids. The V gene's germline CDR1 is SGHNT and CDR2 YYREEE (reference sequence). Between the trimmed V and J ends, which lost 4 bases and 0 bases, there was a span of 14 bases. The CDR3 DNA follows: TGTGCCAGCAGCGGGGGAGACAGGCTCTCTGGAAACACCATATATTTT. Translation: CASSGGDRLSGNTIYF.

This clone was counted once. The chain employs TRBV19 and TRBJ2-7; D not certain. Trimming left V 2 bases short and J 0 bases short, with 8 bases between. CDR1 is LNHDA, CDR2 SQIVND, per germline (reference sequence). The CDR3 runs 14 residues. This chain's CDR3 is CASSITGFSYEQYF. The CDR3 DNA sequence: TGTGCCAGTAGTATAACGGGTTTCTCCTACGAGCAGTACTTC.

The V gene is TRBV28, the J gene TRBJ1-3; 8 nucleotides match TRBD1. The CDR3 length is 13 residues. V shed 6 bases, J shed 4 bases, and the junction held 2 bases outside the gene matches. Germline loops: CDR1 MDHEN, CDR2 SYDVKM. In DNA form, the CDR3 reads TGTGCCAGCAGGACAGGGGCCGGAAACACCATATATTTT. Its protein product is CASRTGAGNTIYF.

The chain carries TRBV7-2 and TRBJ2-1, with D possibly matching TRBD2 (6 bases). The CDR3 consists of 15 residues. Between the trimmed V and J ends, which lost 5 bases and 12 bases, there was a span of 23 bases. Germline V lookup: CDR1 SGHTA, CDR2 FQGNSA. The CDR3 DNA is TGTGCCAGCAGCGCCTCCCGTGGGTTAGCGGCGGTGCAGTTCTTC. Protein sequence: CASSASRGLAAVQFF.

This chain uses TRBV28 with TRBJ2-1; D unclear. With 7 bases removed from V and 3 bases from J, the gap between germline ends came to 16 bases. The CDR3 has 15 residues. Looked up from germline, CDR1 is MDHEN and CDR2 is SYDVKM. The CDR3 protein is CASTDRPSLYNEQFF. Here the CDR3 DNA reads TGTGCCAGCACCGATAGGCCTAGTCTCTACAATGAGCAGTTCTTC.

The chain carries TRBV5-1 and TRBJ1-2; D uncertain. Trimming pared 8 bases from V and 2 bases from J, leaving 10 bases between. This CDR3 is 12 amino acids long. Germline CDR1 SGHRS, CDR2 YFSETQ. CDR3 sequence reads: CASSLGNYGYTF. CDR3 nucleotide sequence: TGCGCCAGTTCCTTGGGAAACTATGGCTACACCTTC.

With regard to this clone: This sample includes further DNA sequences coding for the same CDR3. V is TRBV18 and J is TRBJ1-1; D remains ambiguous. This CDR3 spans 14 amino acids. V dropped 3 bases and J dropped 2 bases, with 10 bases sitting between them. Germline V CDR1 and CDR2: KGHSH, LQKENI. CDR3 sequence reads: CASSPSRLNTEAFF. Here the CDR3 DNA reads TGTGCCAGCTCACCCTCACGGCTTAACACTGAAGCTTTCTTT.

This chain connects TRBV19 to TRBJ1-2; D not certain. V was cut by 6 bases and J by 7 bases, with 12 bases left in between. Germline CDR1 LNHDA, CDR2 SQIVND (reference sequence). CDR3 length: 12 residues. In nucleotides, the CDR3 is TGTGCCAGTAGGATCGGGGAGAGTGGCTACACCTTC. It yields the protein CASRIGESGYTF.

The V call is TRBV11-2, the J call TRBJ2-5; 9 bases line up with TRBD2. Losses at the gene ends were 4 bases for V and 5 bases for J; bases not matched to a gene: 5. Germline CDR1 SGHAT, CDR2 FQNNGV. CDR3 length: 14 amino acids. The chain's CDR3 is CASSSLAGRETQYF. As DNA, the CDR3 is TGTGCCAGCAGCTCTCTAGCGGGGAGGGAGACCCAGTACTTC.

The chain carries TRBV2 and TRBJ2-3, with 8 bases fitting TRBD2. The CDR3 is made up of 14 amino acids. Germline V gene lookup returns CDR1 SNHLY and CDR2 FYNNEI. V lost 7 bases and J lost 4; bases outside the gene matches: 7. CDR3: CASTVAGSADTQYF. For the CDR3, the DNA is TGTGCCAGCACGGTAGCGGGAAGTGCAGATACGCAGTATTTT.

V and J are TRBV11-1 and TRBJ2-3; TRBD2 is a possible D gene (6 bases). The CDR3 totals 16 residues. Trimming removed 5 bases at V and 0 bases at J, with 15 bases between. Looked up from germline, CDR1 is SGHAT and CDR2 is FQDESV (reference sequence). CDR3 in amino acids: CASSPGAMSSTDTQYF. Here the CDR3 DNA reads TGTGCCAGCAGCCCGGGAGCGATGTCTAGCACAGATACGCAGTATTTT.

This sequence joins TRBV18 and TRBJ2-1, with a weak D call TRBD2 (7 bases). Germline lookup yields CDR1 KGHSH and CDR2 LQKENI. V shed 6 bases and J shed 1 base, with 16 bases lying between them. The length of the CDR3 is 16 residues. In DNA form, the CDR3 reads TGTGCCAGCTCCCGACTCAGCGGGACATCCTACAATGAGCAGTTCTTC. This sequence encodes CASSRLSGTSYNEQFF.